This T cell receptor beta chain is drawn from a study of regulatory T cells in long-lasting Graves disease. Arm-PCR of CDR3 regions and iRepertoire HTBI primers were the basis on which TCR beta libraries were built. MiXCR, applied by TCRdb to the multiplex PCR reads, yields one record per CDR3 protein. Of approximately 270,000 distinct CDR3 sequences in the sample, around a sixth were seen once. Time point reported: newly diagnosed GD, antithyroid drugs for less than 3 months. Extracted RNA from PBMCs served as the source of the TCR library. CDR3 length: 14 amino acids. Germline lookup yields CDR1 MRHNA and CDR2 SNTAGT. Trimming took off 6 bases at V and 8 bases at J, with 16 bases between the two ends. Another study also made use of these data, one on T cells in Graves' hyperthyroidism and ophthalmopathy. That paper notes: Hyperthyroidism, newly diagnosed and lasting under 2 months, affected patients aged 18 to 65. First-round RT-PCR with HTBI primers amplified the TCR CDR3 region.

The source material was peripheral blood mononuclear cells (PBMCs), sampled at new diagnosis, from a patient treated with antithyroid drugs. The gene calls are TRBV6-4 and TRBJ1-4; D may be TRBD1 (6 bases). The TCR comes from a woman in her thirties with Graves disease. The CDR3 sequence: CASSLRDMGEKLFF. In nucleotides, the CDR3 is TGTGCCAGCAGCCTCCGGGACATGGGCGAAAAACTGTTTTTT.